The entry that follows covers one T cell receptor beta chain sequence. Its matching antigen is unknown. The sample is drawn from a study of cytomegalovirus exposure and HLA in healthy donors. Findings and limits, study-wide: In an earlier analysis, about 87% or about 30%: the productive usage of most TCR beta V segments. Most of the CMV-associated TCR beta chains (in a later analysis) appeared to be HLA-restricted. Specificity for CMV antigens was confirmed in vitro for a few of the CMV-associated chains.

J gave up 6 bases and V 4 bases, and 7 bases lay outside the gene matches. CDR3 length: 15 residues. CDR1 is SGHNT, CDR2 YYREEE, per germline (reference sequence). The PCR contained 60 Vbeta and 13 Jbeta primers. Generated by immunoSEQ multiplex PCR, the TCRdb table keeps only in-frame clones and is missing some. The sample carries around 130,000 clones, 60% to 85% recorded once. J is TRBJ1-1 and V is TRBV5-4; TRBD1 aligns across 12 bases. This clonotype originated in a woman under 30 in good health and CMV-seronegative. Sequencing was done on a sample of PBMCs. The CDR3 sequence: CASSQGTGGASEAFF. The CDR3 DNA follows: TGTGCCAGCAGCCAAGGGACAGGGGGCGCCTCTGAAGCTTTCTTT.